This TCR beta chain was sequenced in a study of identical twins. This clonotype was observed a handful of times. Its matching antigen is unknown. Trimming shortened V by 6 bases and J by 4 bases, and 22 bases separated the two germline ends. CDR1 and CDR2 from the germline V gene are DFQATT and SNEGSKA (reference sequence). This CDR3 contains 16 residues. TCRdb used MiXCR to reprocess the 5' RACE reads, holding one entry per CDR3 protein. The sample includes 1.5 million to 2 million distinct CDR3 sequences, roughly a third seen only once; the top ten take around 0.25%. Whole-study results and caveats: In zero-insertion analyses, partial confounding could arise from invariant MAIT and iNKT cells.

Sequencing was done on a sample of cord blood. This chain connects TRBV20-1 to TRBJ2-1; TRBD2 might be the D (5 bases). The sequence came from a newborn girl in good health. CDR3 nucleotides: TGCAGTGCCCACCCCTTTAGCGAATCGATATACAATGAGCAGTTCTTC. Translating gives CSAHPFSESIYNEQFF.